The entry below gives a single T cell receptor (beta chain) sequence along with its context. The sample is drawn from a study of T cells of healthy individuals. Germline V gene data show CDR1 as MGHRA and CDR2 as YSYEKL. Trimming cost V 1 base and J 8 bases, with 15 bases left between them. The CDR3 is 15 amino acids. Each CDR3 protein gets one entry after TCRdb re-called the 5' RACE reads with MiXCR. Found here are over 95,000 distinct CDR3 sequences, approximately 15% of them singletons; the top ten hold approximately 5.7%. The chain carries TRBV4-1 and TRBJ2-1; D perhaps matches TRBD2 (5 bases). The origin of this receptor is a human donor in good health. This CDR3 is CASSQALVTWYEQFF. Here the CDR3 DNA reads TGCGCCAGCAGCCAAGCACTAGTTACTTGGTATGAGCAGTTCTTC.